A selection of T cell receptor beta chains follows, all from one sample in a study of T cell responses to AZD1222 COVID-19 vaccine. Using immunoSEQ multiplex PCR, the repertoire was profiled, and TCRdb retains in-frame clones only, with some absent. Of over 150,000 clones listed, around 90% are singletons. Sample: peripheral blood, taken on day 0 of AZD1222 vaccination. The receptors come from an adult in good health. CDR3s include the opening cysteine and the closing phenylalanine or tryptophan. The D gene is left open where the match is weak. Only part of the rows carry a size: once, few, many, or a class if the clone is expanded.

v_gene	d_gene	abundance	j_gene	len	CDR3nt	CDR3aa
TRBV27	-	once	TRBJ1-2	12	TGTGCCAGCAGTCCTGGGGGCTATGGCTACACCTTC	CASSPGGYGYTF
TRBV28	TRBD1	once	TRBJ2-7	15	TGTGCCAGCACCCCGACGGACAGGGGACCCCCCGAGCAGTACTTC	CASTPTDRGPPEQYF
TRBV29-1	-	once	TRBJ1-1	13	TGCAGCGTTGGACAGGCATTGAACACTGAAGCTTTCTTT	CSVGQALNTEAFF
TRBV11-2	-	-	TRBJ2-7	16	TGTGCCAGCAGCTTAGTTGGGGCAGGGAATATCTACGAGCAGTACTTC	CASSLVGAGNIYEQYF
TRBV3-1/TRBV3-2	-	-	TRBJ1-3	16	TGTGCCAGCAGCCAAGGTTCCACAGGGACTGGAAACACCATATATTTT	CASSQGSTGTGNTIYF
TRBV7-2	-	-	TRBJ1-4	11	TGTGCCAGCAGCGTCGGGGGAAAACTGTTTTTT	CASSVGGKLFF
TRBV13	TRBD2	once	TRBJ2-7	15	TGTGCCAGCAGCTTAGAGAGTAGCGGGGGGGCGAAGCAGTACTTC	CASSLESSGGAKQYF
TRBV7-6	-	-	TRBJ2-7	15	TGTGCCAGCAGCTTAGCCCCCGATAAGGTCTACGAGCAGTACTTC	CASSLAPDKVYEQYF
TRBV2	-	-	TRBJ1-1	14	TGTGCCAGCACTAGGGGCAGGGGCGAAACTGAAGCTTTCTTT	CASTRGRGETEAFF
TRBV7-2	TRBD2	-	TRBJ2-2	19	TGTGCCAGCAGCCCCCACCGACTAGCGGGGGGTTCGAACACCGGGGAGCTGTTTTTT	CASSPHRLAGGSNTGELFF
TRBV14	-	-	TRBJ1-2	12	TGTGCCAGCAGCCCCCACAACTATGGCTACACCTTC	CASSPHNYGYTF
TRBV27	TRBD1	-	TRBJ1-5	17	TGTGCCAGCAGTTTACAATGGACAGGCAGCGGCAATCAGCCCCAGCATTTT	CASSLQWTGSGNQPQHF
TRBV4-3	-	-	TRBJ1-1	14	TGCGCCAGCAGCCAAGTTGAACCCAACACTGAAGCTTTCTTT	CASSQVEPNTEAFF
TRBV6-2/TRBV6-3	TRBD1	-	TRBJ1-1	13	TGTGCCAGCAGTTTTGACAGGGGAACTGAAGCTTTCTTT	CASSFDRGTEAFF
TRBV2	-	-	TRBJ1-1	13	TGTGCCAGCAGTGCCAGGACCCCCACTGAAGCTTTCTTT	CASSARTPTEAFF
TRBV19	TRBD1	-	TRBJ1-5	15	TGTGCCAGTAGGAAACAGGGGGCGAGTGAGGAGCCCCAGCATTTT	CASRKQGASEEPQHF
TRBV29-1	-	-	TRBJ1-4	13	TGCAGCGCCGAGGATTACCCGGATGTGGAACTGTTTTTT	CSAEDYPDVELFF
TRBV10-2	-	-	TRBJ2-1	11	TGCGCCAGTACCGGGGACAATGAGCAGTTCTTC	CASTGDNEQFF
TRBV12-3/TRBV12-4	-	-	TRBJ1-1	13	TGTGCCAGCAGAAGAAACGCGAACACTGAAGCTTTCTTT	CASRRNANTEAFF
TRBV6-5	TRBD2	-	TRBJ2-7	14	TGTGCCAGCAGTTACTCAAGCGGGAGTTACGAGCAGTACTTC	CASSYSSGSYEQYF
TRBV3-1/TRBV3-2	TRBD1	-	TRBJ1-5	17	TGTGCCAGCAGCCAGCACGGACAGGGGATTCGCAATCAGCCCCAGCATTTT	CASSQHGQGIRNQPQHF
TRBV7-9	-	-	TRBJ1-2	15	TGTGCCAGCAGCGCCCGGGCCTTCAGCGGCCATGGCTACACCTTC	CASSARAFSGHGYTF
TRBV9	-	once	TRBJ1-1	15	TGTGCCAGCAGCCCCTCCGTCGGGCAGGGCACTGAAGCTTTCTTT	CASSPSVGQGTEAFF
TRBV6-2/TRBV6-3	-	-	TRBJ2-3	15	TGTGCCAGCACCCCTTACGGGGACGACACAGATACGCAGTATTTT	CASTPYGDDTDTQYF
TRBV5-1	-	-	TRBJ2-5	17	TGCGCCAGCAGTCTCCCACTTGGCGCAGTAGATGAAGAGACCCAGTACTTC	CASSLPLGAVDEETQYF
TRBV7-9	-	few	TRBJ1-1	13	TGTGCCAGCAGCTTAGGTACGGGGCCAAAAGCTTTCTTT	CASSLGTGPKAFF
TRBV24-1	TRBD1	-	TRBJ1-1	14	TGTGCCACCAGTGGTCCGGGACAGTACACTGAAGCTTTCTTT	CATSGPGQYTEAFF
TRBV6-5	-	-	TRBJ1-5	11	TGTGCCAGCAGCGCAAATCAGCCCCAGCATTTT	CASSANQPQHF
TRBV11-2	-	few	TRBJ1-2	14	TGTGCCAGCAGCTTAGGATGGCAGTCTCCTGGCTACACCTTC	CASSLGWQSPGYTF
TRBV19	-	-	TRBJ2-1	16	TGTGCCAGTAGTATTGCCCCCCTACCCCCCTACAATGAGCAGTTCTTC	CASSIAPLPPYNEQFF
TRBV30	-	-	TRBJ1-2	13	TGTGCCTTAAGGGACTCCGAAGGTTATGGCTACACCTTC	CALRDSEGYGYTF
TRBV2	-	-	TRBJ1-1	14	TGTGCCAGCAGGGAATGGACAGCGAACACTGAAGCTTTCTTT	CASREWTANTEAFF
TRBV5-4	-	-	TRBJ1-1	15	TGTGCCAGCAGCTCTCGGGACGGCTTGGGCACTGAAGCTTTCTTT	CASSSRDGLGTEAFF
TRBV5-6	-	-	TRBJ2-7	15	TGTGCCAGCAGCTTGGGGGGACCGACCTTCTACGAGCAGTACTTC	CASSLGGPTFYEQYF
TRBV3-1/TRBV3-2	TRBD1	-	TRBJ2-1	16	TGTGCCAGCAGTCAAGGGGGCGGGCGGACCTACAATGAGCAGTTCTTC	CASSQGGGRTYNEQFF
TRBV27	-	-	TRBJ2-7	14	TGTGCCAGCCACCCAACGGGGACCTCCTACGAGCAGTACTTC	CASHPTGTSYEQYF
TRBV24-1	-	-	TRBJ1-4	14	TGTGCCACCAGTGACTCCCGGACCGATAAAAAACTGTTTTTT	CATSDSRTDKKLFF
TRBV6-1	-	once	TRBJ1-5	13	TGTGCCAGCAGCTCTACAGGGCTCCAGCCCCAGCATTTT	CASSSTGLQPQHF
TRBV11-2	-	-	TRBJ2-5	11	TGTGCCAGCAGCGTCACGGAGACCCAGTACTTC	CASSVTETQYF
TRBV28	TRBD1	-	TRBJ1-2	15	TGTGCCAGCAAAATGCCAGGGGGTCTGGGCTATGGCTACACCTTC	CASKMPGGLGYGYTF
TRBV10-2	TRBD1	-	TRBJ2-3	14	TGCGCCAGCTCCGAGGGGGACAGGGCTGATACGCAGTATTTT	CASSEGDRADTQYF
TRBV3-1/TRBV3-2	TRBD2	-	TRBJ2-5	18	TGTGCCAGCAGCCAAGAGGTTGCTAGCGGGGTATCACCCGAGACCCAGTACTTC	CASSQEVASGVSPETQYF
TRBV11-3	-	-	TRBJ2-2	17	TGTGCCAGCAGCTTAGATCGAGGGGGGCTAAACACCGGGGAGCTGTTTTTT	CASSLDRGGLNTGELFF
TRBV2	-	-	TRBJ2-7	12	TGTGCCAGCAGTCCTACCTTCTACGAGCAGTACTTC	CASSPTFYEQYF
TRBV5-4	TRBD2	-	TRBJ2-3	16	TGTGCCAGCAGCTCCGGGACTAGCAGGGACACAGATACGCAGTATTTT	CASSSGTSRDTDTQYF